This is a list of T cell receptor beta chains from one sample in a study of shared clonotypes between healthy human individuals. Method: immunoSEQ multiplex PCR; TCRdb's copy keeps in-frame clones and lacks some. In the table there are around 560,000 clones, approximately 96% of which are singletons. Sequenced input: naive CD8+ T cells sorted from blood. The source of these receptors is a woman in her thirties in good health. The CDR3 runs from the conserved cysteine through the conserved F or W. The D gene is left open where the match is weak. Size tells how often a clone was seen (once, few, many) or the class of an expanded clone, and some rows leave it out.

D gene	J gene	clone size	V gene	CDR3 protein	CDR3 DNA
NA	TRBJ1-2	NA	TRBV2	CASSETRSNYGYTF	TGTGCCAGCAGTGAAACCAGATCTAACTATGGCTACACCTTC
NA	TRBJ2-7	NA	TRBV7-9	CASSSRSSYEQYF	TGTGCCAGCAGTTCGAGAAGCTCCTACGAGCAGTACTTC
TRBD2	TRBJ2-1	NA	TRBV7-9	CASSLVAGVNNEQFF	TGTGCCAGCAGCTTAGTAGCGGGAGTGAACAATGAGCAGTTCTTC
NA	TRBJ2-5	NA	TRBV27	CASSFGGTQYF	TGTGCCAGCAGTTTCGGGGGGACCCAGTACTTC
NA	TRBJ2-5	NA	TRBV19	CASSRTGTTGETQYF	TGTGCCAGTAGTAGAACCGGGACAACGGGAGAGACCCAGTACTTC
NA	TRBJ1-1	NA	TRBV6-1	CASSEIRGYTEAFF	TGTGCCAGCAGTGAAATACGGGGATACACTGAAGCTTTCTTT
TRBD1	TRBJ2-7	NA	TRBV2	CASKTGAILSYEQYF	TGTGCCAGCAAGACAGGGGCAATTCTTTCCTACGAGCAGTACTTC
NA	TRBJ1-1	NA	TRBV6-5	CASSYSGYTEAFF	TGTGCCAGCAGTTACTCGGGGTACACTGAAGCTTTCTTT
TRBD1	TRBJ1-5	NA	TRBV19	CASSIGGGKPQHF	TGTGCCAGTAGTATAGGAGGGGGCAAGCCCCAGCATTTT
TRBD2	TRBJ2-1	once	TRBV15	CATSIGTSGSTNEQFF	TGTGCCACCAGCATAGGAACTAGCGGGAGCACCAATGAGCAGTTCTTC
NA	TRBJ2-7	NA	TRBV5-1	CASTDPTTSYEQYF	TGCGCCAGCACCGACCCGACAACCTCCTACGAGCAGTACTTC
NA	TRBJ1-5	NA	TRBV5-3	CARSTLGRVHNQPQHF	TGTGCCAGAAGCACTCTGGGCAGGGTACACAATCAGCCCCAGCATTTT
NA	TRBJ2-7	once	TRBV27	CASSFQAKYEQYF	TGTGCCAGCAGTTTCCAGGCGAAGTACGAGCAGTACTTC
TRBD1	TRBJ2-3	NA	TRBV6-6	CASSSSLDRGPDTQYF	TGTGCCAGCAGTTCCTCCCTGGACAGGGGTCCAGATACGCAGTATTTT
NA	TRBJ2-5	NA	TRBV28	CATSGYQETQYF	TGTGCCACTTCAGGGTACCAAGAGACCCAGTACTTC
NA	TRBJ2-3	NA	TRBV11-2	CASSLIWSTDTQYF	TGTGCCAGCAGCTTGATATGGAGCACAGATACGCAGTATTTT
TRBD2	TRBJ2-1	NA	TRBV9	CASSRTSGSSGEQFF	TGTGCCAGCAGCAGGACTAGCGGGAGTAGCGGTGAGCAGTTCTTC
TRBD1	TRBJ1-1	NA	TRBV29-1	CSVPQGGGSTEAFF	TGCAGCGTTCCCCAGGGGGGTGGGAGCACTGAAGCTTTCTTT
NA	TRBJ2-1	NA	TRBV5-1	CASSLEPIPGDNEQFF	TGCGCCAGCAGCTTGGAACCCATACCGGGGGACAATGAGCAGTTCTTC
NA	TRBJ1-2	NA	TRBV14	CASSQLALFGYTF	TGTGCCAGCAGCCAACTCGCCCTATTTGGCTACACCTTC
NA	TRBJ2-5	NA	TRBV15	CATSRDHLAAGEEETQYF	TGTGCCACCAGCAGAGATCACTTGGCAGCAGGGGAAGAGGAGACCCAGTACTTC
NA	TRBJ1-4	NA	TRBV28	CASSPRGRGEKLFF	TGTGCCAGCAGTCCACGGGGACGGGGGGAAAAACTGTTTTTT
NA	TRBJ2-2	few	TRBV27	CASSVSYTGELFF	TGTGCCAGCAGTGTATCATACACCGGGGAGCTGTTTTTT
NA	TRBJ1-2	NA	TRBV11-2	CASSETGRANYGYTF	TGTGCCAGCAGCGAAACCGGCAGGGCCAACTATGGCTACACCTTC
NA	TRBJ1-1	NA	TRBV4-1	CASSATLGTRNTEAFF	TGCGCCAGCAGCGCAACTTTGGGGACAAGGAACACTGAAGCTTTCTTT
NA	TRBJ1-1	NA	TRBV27	CASSPQSVGWTEAFF	TGTGCCAGCAGTCCCCAAAGTGTGGGGTGGACTGAAGCTTTCTTT
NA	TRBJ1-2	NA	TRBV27	CASSLTGPNYGYTF	TGTGCCAGCAGTTTAACCGGGCCGAACTATGGCTACACCTTC
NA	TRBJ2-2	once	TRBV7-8	CASKGLAARELFF	TGTGCCAGCAAGGGACTCGCTGCCCGGGAGCTGTTTTTT
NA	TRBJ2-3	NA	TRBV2	CASSATDWLSTDTQYF	TGTGCCAGCAGTGCCACGGACTGGCTCAGCACAGATACGCAGTATTTT
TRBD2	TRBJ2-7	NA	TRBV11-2	CASSLFSGGKYEQYF	TGTGCCAGCAGCTTGTTCTCGGGAGGGAAGTACGAGCAGTACTTC
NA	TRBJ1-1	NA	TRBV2	CASSEGQGEDTEAFF	TGTGCCAGCAGTGAAGGCCAGGGAGAGGACACTGAAGCTTTCTTT
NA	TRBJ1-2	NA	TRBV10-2	CASSLSPGETYGYTF	TGCGCCAGCTCCCTCTCCCCGGGCGAGACCTATGGCTACACCTTC
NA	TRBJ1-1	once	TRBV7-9	CASMRGGTEAFF	TGTGCCAGCATGAGGGGGGGCACTGAAGCTTTCTTT
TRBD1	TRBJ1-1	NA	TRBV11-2	CASSLGTGNTEAFF	TGTGCCAGCAGCTTAGGGACAGGGAACACTGAAGCTTTCTTT
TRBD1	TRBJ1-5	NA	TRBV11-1	CASSLGDRVGQPQHF	TGTGCCAGCAGCTTAGGCGACAGGGTTGGGCAGCCCCAGCATTTT
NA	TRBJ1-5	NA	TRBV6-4	CASSDRVRDSNQPQHF	TGTGCCAGCAGTGACCGGGTAAGGGATAGCAATCAGCCCCAGCATTTT
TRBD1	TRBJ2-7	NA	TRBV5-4	CASSYPGQGAYEQYF	TGTGCCAGCAGCTATCCGGGACAGGGAGCATACGAGCAGTACTTC
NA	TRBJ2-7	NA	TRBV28	CASSLRRIYEQYF	TGTGCCAGCAGTTTACGACGGATCTACGAGCAGTACTTC
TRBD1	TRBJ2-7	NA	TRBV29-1	CSVEGTGGGLYEQYF	TGCAGCGTTGAGGGCACAGGGGGAGGTTTGTACGAGCAGTACTTC
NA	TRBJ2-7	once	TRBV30	CAWSPVTRGEQYF	TGTGCCTGGAGCCCAGTAACTCGGGGCGAGCAGTACTTC
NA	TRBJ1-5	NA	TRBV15	CATSRVRVSGNQPQHF	TGTGCCACCAGCAGAGTGCGGGTGAGCGGCAATCAGCCCCAGCATTTT
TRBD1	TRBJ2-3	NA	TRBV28	CASSYRTGWDSTDTQYF	TGTGCCAGCAGTTACCGGACAGGGTGGGATAGCACAGATACGCAGTATTTT
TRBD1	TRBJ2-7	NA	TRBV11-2	CASSLAPGTGAYEQYF	TGTGCCAGCAGCTTAGCCCCCGGGACAGGGGCCTACGAGCAGTACTTC
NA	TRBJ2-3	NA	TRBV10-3	CAISEGVYPSTDTQYF	TGTGCCATCAGTGAAGGGGTCTATCCTAGCACAGATACGCAGTATTTT
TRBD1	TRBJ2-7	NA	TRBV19	CASSPGTGDGYEQYF	TGTGCCAGTAGTCCAGGGACAGGGGACGGCTACGAGCAGTACTTC
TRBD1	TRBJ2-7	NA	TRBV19	CASSIDAETGEYEQYF	TGTGCCAGTAGTATAGACGCTGAGACAGGGGAGTACGAGCAGTACTTC
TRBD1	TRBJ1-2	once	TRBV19	CASRAGTGAYGYTF	TGTGCTAGTAGGGCCGGGACAGGGGCCTATGGCTACACCTTC
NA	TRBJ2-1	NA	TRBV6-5	CASSYPQLGGEQFF	TGTGCCAGCAGTTATCCCCAACTGGGCGGTGAGCAGTTCTTC